These 27 T cell receptor beta chains share one sample of origin, sequenced in a study of a mutant IDH1 vaccine in newly diagnosed glioma. The protocol was immunoSEQ multiplex PCR, while the TCRdb copy is restricted to in-frame clones and leaves out a portion. Counted here are tens of thousands of clones, roughly four fifths occurring once; the ten biggest clones make up roughly 13%. These TCRs' antigens remain unknown. Time point given: week 23, last vaccination. Doses comprised 300 ug of mutant IDH1 20-mer peptide each, plus topical imiquimod. Source: PBMCs, taken from a glioma patient whose treatment included an IDH1 peptide vaccine. The receptors shown here come from a man aged 25-45 years with glioma.

This chain joins TRBV6-6 and TRBJ2-5; D could derive from TRBD1 or TRBD2 (6 bases each). This CDR3 is 14 amino acids long. Between the trimmed V and J ends, which lost 7 bases and 2 bases, there was a span of 14 bases. CDR1 MNHNY and CDR2 SVGAGI come from the germline V gene (reference sequence). DNA of the CDR3: TGTGCCAGCAAGTCCGGGGGCTCGCAAGAGACCCAGTACTTC. Translating gives CASKSGGSQETQYF.

The gene calls are TRBV11-2 and TRBJ2-5; D tentatively fits TRBD1 or TRBD2 (5 bases each). The CDR3 spans 14 residues. With 5 bases removed from V and 4 bases from J, the gap between germline ends came to 14 bases. The germline CDR1 and CDR2 sequences are SGHAT and FQNNGV. CDR3 amino acids: CASSARDPLETQYF. For the CDR3, the DNA is TGTGCCAGCAGCGCCCGGGACCCGCTAGAGACCCAGTACTTC. Combining the CDR3 with reference TRBV11-2 and TRBJ2-5 gives the whole variable domain EAGVAQSPRYKIIEKRQSVAFWCNPISGHATLYWYQQILGQGPKLLIQFQNNGVVDDSQLPKDRFSAERLKGVDSTLKIQPAKLEDSAVYLCASSARDPLETQYFGPGTRLLVL.

The CDR3 DNA reads TGTGCCAGCTCACCAGGGACTAATCCCGAGCAGTACTTC. This sequence encodes CASSPGTNPEQYF. The V and J genes are TRBV18 and TRBJ2-7; 7 bases line up with TRBD2. The V gene's germline CDR1 is KGHSH and CDR2 LQKENI. The CDR3 sequence is 13 residues long. J lost 6 bases, V lost 2 bases, and 4 bases had no gene match.

The genes are TRBV5-4 and TRBJ2-1; 9 nucleotides agree with TRBD2. The CDR3 spans 14 residues. Germline V gene lookup returns CDR1 SGHNT and CDR2 YYREEE (reference sequence). Trimming at V came to 4 bases and at J to 7 bases, leaving 6 bases not matched to a gene. The CDR3 loop is CASSLGLAKNEQFF. CDR3 bases: TGTGCCAGCAGCCTGGGACTAGCTAAGAATGAGCAGTTCTTC.

The chain joins TRBV10-3 to TRBJ2-2, with 9 bases aligning to TRBD1. Germline trimming cut 4 bases from V and 4 bases from J; bases unmatched to any gene: 4. Germline CDR1 is ENHRY and CDR2 is SYGVKD. The CDR3 is 15 amino acids. CDR3 amino acids: CAISGQTGGTGELFF. The DNA of the CDR3 is TGTGCCATCAGTGGCCAGACAGGGGGCACCGGGGAGCTGTTTTTT.

This chain joins TRBV6-6 and TRBJ2-7, with TRBD1 matching over 7 bases. Germline CDR1 MNHNY, CDR2 SVGAGI (reference sequence). CDR3 size: 16 residues. Trimming took 2 bases from V and 2 from J; bases not matched to a gene: 9. The CDR3, as DNA: TGTGCCAGCAGTTACGCCCCGACAGGGCCAGCCTACGAGCAGTACTTC. Translated: CASSYAPTGPAYEQYF.

CDR3 amino acids: CASSYTGGWDEQYF. DNA of the CDR3: TGTGCCAGCTCTTACACGGGGGGTTGGGACGAGCAGTACTTC. The chain combines TRBV11-2 with TRBJ2-7; 7 bases are a match to TRBD2. Germline V gene sequence: CDR1 SGHAT, CDR2 FQNNGV. The CDR3 is 14 residues long. The V segment lost 8 bases and the J segment 5 bases; nucleotides outside the gene matches: 12.

The chain joins TRBV4-1 to TRBJ2-7; D not resolved. Germline-derived CDR1 and CDR2 are MGHRA and YSYEKL. The ends were cut back, 1 base at V and 3 bases at J, with 7 bases in the middle. This CDR3 region has 13 residues. This CDR3 reads CASSQVSSYEQYF. The CDR3 DNA reads as TGCGCCAGCAGCCAAGTATCCAGCTACGAGCAGTACTTC.

V is TRBV7-9 and J is TRBJ2-7; the match to TRBD1 covers 9 bases. This CDR3 has 14 amino acids. The V and J ends lost 6 bases and 3 bases, in that order; junction bases with no gene match: 6. Germline CDR1 and CDR2: SEHNR and FQNEAQ (reference sequence). The CDR3 loop is CASSSGTGFYEQYF. The CDR3 DNA sequence: TGTGCCAGCAGTTCCGGGACAGGGTTCTACGAGCAGTACTTC. Drawing the rest from reference TRBV7-9 and TRBJ2-7, the complete variable domain is DTGVSQNPRHKITKRGQNVTFRCDPISEHNRLYWYRQTLGQGPEFLTYFQNEAQLEKSRLLSDRFSAERPKGSFSTLEIQRTEQGDSAMYLCASSSGTGFYEQYFGPGTRLTVT.

This clone was seen just once. The chain links TRBV6-5 to TRBJ2-1, with TRBD1 matching over 7 bases. Germline CDR1 and CDR2: MNHEY and SVGAGI. The CDR3 has 15 residues. Trimming cost V 5 bases and J 12 bases; bases outside gene matches: 16. The CDR3 protein is CASSTPGQTQHAQFF. CDR3 in DNA: TGTGCCAGCAGTACCCCGGGACAGACCCAACACGCGCAGTTCTTC.

The chain links TRBV4-2 to TRBJ2-1, with 9 bases matching TRBD2. V lost 7 bases and J lost 8; bases outside the gene matches: 9. CDR1 and CDR2 from the germline V gene are LGHNA and YNFKEQ. This CDR3 has 14 residues. The CDR3: CASTWAGGRDEQFF. CDR3 sequence (DNA): TGTGCCAGCACTTGGGCGGGAGGGCGGGATGAGCAGTTCTTC.

The V and J genes are TRBV4-2 and TRBJ1-1, with 9 bases that match TRBD1. CDR3 size: 16 residues. The germline CDR1 and CDR2 sequences are LGHNA and YNFKEQ. Trimming cost V 4 bases and J 6 bases; bases outside gene matches: 12. The CDR3 sequence is CASSLGAGTGRPEAFF. The CDR3 DNA reads as TGTGCCAGCAGCCTAGGAGCCGGGACAGGGAGGCCTGAAGCTTTCTTT.

V gene TRBV6-1 combines with J gene TRBJ1-1; D remains unclear. Between the trimmed V and J ends, which lost 5 bases and 6 bases, there was a span of 10 bases. The CDR3 extends over 12 amino acids. Germline V gene data show CDR1 as MNHNS and CDR2 as SASEGT. The CDR3 DNA follows: TGTGCCAGCAGTCTCCAGTACGCTGAAGCTTTCTTT. Protein sequence: CASSLQYAEAFF.

The gene calls are TRBV2 and TRBJ1-5, with a tentative D call TRBD1 (5 bases). The CDR3 is made up of 14 amino acids. Germline V gives CDR1 SNHLY, CDR2 FYNNEI. V lost 4 bases and J 1 base, leaving 8 bases between the germline ends. As DNA, the CDR3 is TGTGCCAGCAGTGTGGGGGGAAGCAATCAGCCCCAGCATTTT. Encoded protein: CASSVGGSNQPQHF.

The chain couples TRBV28 to TRBJ1-3; a weak D match, TRBD1 (6 bases). This CDR3 has 13 amino acids. Germline-derived CDR1 and CDR2 are MDHEN and SYDVKM. V was shortened by 10 bases and J by 0 bases, with 10 bases between the two germline ends. CDR3 bases: TGTGCCACCAGGGGTTACTCTGGAAACACCATATATTTT. This translates into CATRGYSGNTIYF.

The V call is TRBV2, the J call TRBJ2-3; 10 bases fit TRBD2. Germline lookup yields CDR1 SNHLY and CDR2 FYNNEI. This CDR3 is built from 15 residues. V trimming: 6 bases; J trimming: 2 bases; junction bases outside the gene matches: 5. The DNA for the CDR3 is TGTGCCAGCAGACCACTAGCGGGAAACACAGATACGCAGTATTTT. Protein product: CASRPLAGNTDTQYF.

This rearrangement joins TRBV6-5 to TRBJ2-5, with 7 bases matching TRBD1. Germline CDR1 MNHEY, CDR2 SVGAGI. The CDR3 extends over 13 amino acids. Germline trimming cut 8 bases from V and 3 bases from J; bases unmatched to any gene: 6. CDR3 in amino acids: CASVLGTEETQYF. The CDR3 coding sequence is TGTGCCAGCGTATTAGGGACAGAAGAGACCCAGTACTTC.

The V call is TRBV7-7, the J call TRBJ2-3; 11 bases agree with TRBD1. There are 15 residues in the CDR3. Looked up from germline, CDR1 is SSHAT and CDR2 is FNYEAQ (reference sequence). The V gene end was trimmed by 5 bases and the J gene end by 2 bases; junction bases not matched to a gene: 3. The CDR3, as DNA: TGTGCCAGCAGCACCGGACAGGGGGCCACAGATACGCAGTATTTT. This gives the protein CASSTGQGATDTQYF.

V is TRBV5-1 and J is TRBJ2-2; 7 bases map to TRBD1. Germline lookup yields CDR1 SGHRS and CDR2 YFSETQ. The CDR3 has 15 residues. J lost 5 bases, V lost 0 bases, and 4 bases had no gene match. The DNA for the CDR3 is TGCGCCAGCAGCTTGGACAGGGGACGGACCGGGGAGCTGTTTTTT. Its protein product is CASSLDRGRTGELFF.

In this sample, this clone turned up once. This chain joins TRBV5-1 and TRBJ2-3, with unresolved D. Trimming shortened V by 0 bases and J by 1 base, and 9 bases separated the two germline ends. The CDR3 runs to 15 residues. Per germline, CDR1 SGHRS and CDR2 YFSETQ. The CDR3 bases are TGCGCCAGCAGCTTGGGTCCCCTAGGCACAGATACGCAGTATTTT. Its translation is CASSLGPLGTDTQYF.

J is TRBJ2-7 and V is TRBV6-5; D call uncertain. This CDR3 has 14 amino acids. Trimming took 4 bases from V and 5 from J, leaving 15 bases between them. Germline CDR1 and CDR2: MNHEY and SVGAGI. The CDR3 DNA sequence: TGTGCCAGCAGTTCGGCGATATCACTACACGAGCAGTACTTC. Encoded protein: CASSSAISLHEQYF.

This clone has only one observation. The V gene is TRBV6-5, the J gene TRBJ2-7; 7 bases align to TRBD1. This CDR3 region has 10 residues. V was clipped by 10 bases and J by 9 bases; unmatched bases: 6. CDR1 is MNHEY and CDR2 is SVGAGI in the germline V gene. CDR3 nucleotide sequence: TGTGCCACCGGGGCAGGGGGGCAGTACTTC. Protein: CATGAGGQYF.

The chain combines TRBV5-1 with TRBJ1-1; D perhaps matches TRBD1 (6 bases). This CDR3 comprises 14 residues. In germline, CDR1 is SGHRS, CDR2 YFSETQ. The V gene lost 0 bases and the J gene lost 4 bases, with 10 bases spanning the gap. The DNA of the CDR3 is TGCGCCAGCAGCTTGGGAGGGGGTGGCACTGAAGCTTTCTTT. Translation gives CASSLGGGGTEAFF.

V and J are TRBV6-5 and TRBJ2-1; TRBD1 is a possible D gene (5 bases). The CDR3 length is 14 residues. Germline V gene sequence: CDR1 MNHEY, CDR2 SVGAGI. V was clipped by 4 bases and J by 8 bases, with 15 bases between them. CDR3 residues: CASSWQGPWDEQFF. For the CDR3, the DNA is TGTGCCAGCAGTTGGCAGGGCCCTTGGGATGAGCAGTTCTTC.

The chain couples TRBV30 to TRBJ1-2; D is perhaps TRBD1 (5 bases). Trimming removed 0 bases from V and 5 bases from J, with 10 bases in between. The germline V gene encodes CDR1 GTSNPN and CDR2 SVGIG (reference sequence). The CDR3 loop spans 13 amino acids. CDR3: CAWSVRGSYGYTF. Written as DNA, the CDR3 is TGTGCCTGGAGTGTAAGGGGATCTTATGGCTACACCTTC. The complete variable domain, with remaining parts taken from reference TRBV30 and TRBJ1-2, reads SQTIHQWPATLVQPVGSPLSLECTVEGTSNPNLYWYRQAAGRGLQLLFYSVGIGQISSEVPQNLSASRPQDRQFILSSKKLLLSDSGFYLCAWSVRGSYGYTFGSGTRLTVV.

V usage is TRBV5-1 and J usage is TRBJ2-5; D gene ambiguous. The CDR3 has 14 residues. Germline lookup yields CDR1 SGHRS and CDR2 YFSETQ. Between the trimmed V and J ends, which lost 0 bases and 7 bases, there was a span of 13 bases. Here the CDR3 DNA reads TGCGCCAGCAGCTTGGAAGGGTGGCAGGCGACCCAGTACTTC. This translates into CASSLEGWQATQYF. The whole variable domain, filled in from reference TRBV5-1 and TRBJ2-5, reads KAGVTQTPRYLIKTRGQQVTLSCSPISGHRSVSWYQQTPGQGLQFLFEYFSETQRNKGNFPGRFSGRQFSNSRSEMNVSTLELGDSALYLCASSLEGWQATQYFGPGTRLLVL.

This clone was picked up a small number of times. This rearrangement joins TRBV5-6 to TRBJ2-1, with 9 positions matching TRBD2. Per germline, CDR1 SGHDT and CDR2 YYEEEE. The trim removed 1 base at V and 2 bases at J, leaving 1 base unmatched. The CDR3 has 15 residues. The DNA of the CDR3 is TGTGCCAGCAGCTTGTCTAGCGGGACCTACAATGAGCAGTTCTTC. Protein: CASSLSSGTYNEQFF.